A selection of T cell receptor beta chains follows, all from one sample in a study of cytomegalovirus exposure and HLA in healthy donors. Some clones are missing from TCRdb's copy, which holds only in-frame ones; the method was immunoSEQ multiplex PCR. Among about 80,000 clones listed, about 71% were seen once. Sequences were obtained from PBMCs. Receptors were obtained from a woman aged 40 to 50 in good health and CMV-seronegative. Each CDR3 is given with its conserved first and last residue. A D gene is named only where the DNA matches it firmly. The listing skips clone size in some rows; elsewhere it reads once, few, many or a size class.

j_call: TRBJ1-1; v_call: TRBV7-9; clone_size: NA; d_call: TRBD1; cdr3_aa: CASSGNEPGQGAFF; cdr3_nt: TGTGCCAGCAGCGGGAACGAGCCGGGACAGGGAGCTTTCTTT
j_call: TRBJ1-4; v_call: TRBV5-4; clone_size: NA; d_call: NA; cdr3_aa: CASSLAGVGEKLFF; cdr3_nt: TGTGCCAGCAGCTTGGCAGGGGTAGGGGAAAAACTGTTTTTT
j_call: TRBJ2-1; v_call: TRBV7-3; clone_size: once; d_call: TRBD2; cdr3_aa: CASSLFPSGSYEQFF; cdr3_nt: TGTGCCAGCAGCTTATTCCCTAGCGGGAGCTATGAGCAGTTCTTC
j_call: TRBJ2-2; v_call: TRBV2; clone_size: NA; d_call: NA; cdr3_aa: CASSDSVSANTGELFF; cdr3_nt: TGTGCCAGCAGTGACAGCGTATCCGCGAACACCGGGGAGCTGTTTTTT
j_call: TRBJ1-4; v_call: TRBV19; clone_size: NA; d_call: NA; cdr3_aa: CAVRPAGATNEKLFF; cdr3_nt: TGTGCCGTTAGGCCCGCGGGGGCAACTAATGAAAAACTGTTTTTT
j_call: TRBJ2-2; v_call: TRBV6-6; clone_size: NA; d_call: NA; cdr3_aa: CASSQVGGADGELFF; cdr3_nt: TGTGCCAGCAGCCAAGTTGGTGGGGCCGACGGGGAGCTGTTTTTT
j_call: TRBJ1-1; v_call: TRBV10-3; clone_size: medium-sized; d_call: TRBD1; cdr3_aa: CATMPSGGAGTEAFF; cdr3_nt: TGTGCCACCATGCCCTCAGGGGGCGCTGGCACTGAAGCTTTCTTT
j_call: TRBJ1-5; v_call: TRBV7-9; clone_size: once; d_call: NA; cdr3_aa: CASTRGGDNQPQHF; cdr3_nt: TGTGCCAGCACCAGGGGTGGGGACAATCAGCCCCAGCATTTT
j_call: TRBJ2-7; v_call: TRBV9; clone_size: NA; d_call: TRBD1; cdr3_aa: CAGLKGQGPRSYEQYF; cdr3_nt: TGTGCCGGACTAAAAGGACAGGGCCCTCGCTCCTACGAGCAGTACTTC
j_call: TRBJ2-3; v_call: TRBV5-1; clone_size: once; d_call: TRBD2; cdr3_aa: CASRTGLAGTDTQYF; cdr3_nt: TGCGCCAGCAGAACGGGACTAGCGGGGACAGATACGCAGTATTTT
j_call: TRBJ2-7; v_call: TRBV4-3; clone_size: NA; d_call: NA; cdr3_aa: CASSQEVETYEQYF; cdr3_nt: TGCGCCAGCAGCCAAGAGGTAGAGACCTACGAGCAGTACTTC
j_call: TRBJ2-3; v_call: TRBV10-1; clone_size: NA; d_call: TRBD2; cdr3_aa: CASSASGSYADTQYF; cdr3_nt: TGCGCCAGCAGTGCTAGCGGGAGTTATGCAGATACGCAGTATTTT
j_call: TRBJ2-1; v_call: TRBV9; clone_size: NA; d_call: TRBD1; cdr3_aa: CASSVVVGTGPNEQFF; cdr3_nt: TGTGCCAGCAGCGTAGTCGTCGGGACAGGACCCAATGAGCAGTTCTTC
j_call: TRBJ1-6; v_call: TRBV5-4; clone_size: NA; d_call: TRBD1; cdr3_aa: CASRYGGQENSPLHF; cdr3_nt: TGTGCCAGCAGATATGGGGGACAGGAGAATTCACCCCTCCACTTT
j_call: TRBJ2-1; v_call: TRBV7-9; clone_size: NA; d_call: TRBD2; cdr3_aa: CASSFGTSPYNEQFF; cdr3_nt: TGTGCCAGCAGCTTCGGGACTAGTCCCTACAATGAGCAGTTCTTC
j_call: TRBJ2-7; v_call: TRBV29-1; clone_size: NA; d_call: TRBD2; cdr3_aa: CSVISGSSYEQYF; cdr3_nt: TGCAGCGTAATAAGCGGGAGCTCCTACGAGCAGTACTTC
j_call: TRBJ2-7; v_call: TRBV7-9; clone_size: few; d_call: NA; cdr3_aa: CASSLFRGTGEQYF; cdr3_nt: TGTGCCAGCAGCTTATTCAGGGGAACGGGCGAGCAGTACTTC
j_call: TRBJ2-2; v_call: TRBV19; clone_size: NA; d_call: NA; cdr3_aa: CASSSGPNTGELFF; cdr3_nt: TGTGCCAGTAGTAGCGGCCCGAACACCGGGGAGCTGTTTTTT
j_call: TRBJ2-7; v_call: TRBV6-5; clone_size: few; d_call: NA; cdr3_aa: CASSRRVDRNEQYF; cdr3_nt: TGTGCCAGCAGCCGCAGGGTGGATCGGAACGAGCAGTACTTC
j_call: TRBJ2-2; v_call: TRBV10-3; clone_size: NA; d_call: NA; cdr3_aa: CAIKPSANTGELFF; cdr3_nt: TGTGCCATTAAACCTAGCGCTAACACCGGGGAGCTGTTTTTT
j_call: TRBJ2-7; v_call: TRBV6-6; clone_size: few; d_call: TRBD1; cdr3_aa: CASSIWDRGYEQYF; cdr3_nt: TGTGCCAGCAGTATTTGGGACAGGGGCTACGAGCAGTACTTC
j_call: TRBJ2-7; v_call: TRBV27; clone_size: NA; d_call: TRBD2; cdr3_aa: CASSPYGLAGVVEQYF; cdr3_nt: TGTGCCAGCAGTCCATACGGACTAGCGGGAGTGGTCGAGCAGTACTTC
j_call: TRBJ2-1; v_call: TRBV4-1; clone_size: few; d_call: NA; cdr3_aa: CASSSGSNEQFF; cdr3_nt: TGCGCCAGCAGCAGCGGTTCCAATGAGCAGTTCTTC
j_call: TRBJ2-5; v_call: TRBV5-6; clone_size: NA; d_call: NA; cdr3_aa: CASSLGRETQYF; cdr3_nt: TGTGCCAGCAGCCTCGGGAGAGAGACCCAGTACTTC
j_call: TRBJ2-7; v_call: TRBV30; clone_size: NA; d_call: TRBD1; cdr3_aa: CAWTYRGRPYEQYF; cdr3_nt: TGTGCCTGGACCTACAGGGGGCGCCCCTACGAGCAGTACTTC
j_call: TRBJ2-5; v_call: TRBV6-5; clone_size: few; d_call: TRBD1; cdr3_aa: CASSRDRGGETQYF; cdr3_nt: TGTGCCAGCAGCAGGGACAGGGGAGGGGAGACCCAGTACTTC